Presented here are 27 T cell receptor beta chains from one specimen sequenced in a study of blood T cell repertoires in COVID-19. The data were produced by immunoSEQ multiplex PCR, yet TCRdb's version contains in-frame clones alone and is incomplete. This sample has 60,000 to 70,000 clones; 76% occur once, and the top ten carry roughly 47%. Sequenced input: peripheral blood. The receptors originated from a woman older than 75 with acute or convalescent COVID-19.

As DNA, the CDR3 is TGTGCCAGCAGCCGACTAGCGGGAGGGAATGAGCAGTTCTTC. It is translated as CASSRLAGGNEQFF. V gene TRBV7-3 combines with J gene TRBJ2-1, with 14 bases fitting TRBD2. This CDR3 spans 14 amino acids. V lost 5 bases and J lost 7; bases outside the gene matches: 1. Looked up from germline, CDR1 is SGHTA and CDR2 is FQGTGA.

The chain employs TRBV6-2 or TRBV6-3 and TRBJ2-3; D might be TRBD2 (5 bases). Trimming removed 3 bases from V and 2 bases from J, with 9 bases in between. Germline V lookup: CDR1 MNHEY, CDR2 SVGEGT. CDR3 length: 14 amino acids. Here the CDR3 reads CASSYYGNTDTQYF. In DNA form, the CDR3 reads TGTGCCAGCAGTTATTACGGGAACACAGATACGCAGTATTTT.

V gene TRBV7-9 combines with J gene TRBJ1-4, with TRBD1 identical over 8 bases. V was pared by 5 bases and J by 7 bases, with 9 bases of the junction left unmatched. Germline values: CDR1 SEHNR, CDR2 FQNEAQ (reference sequence). The CDR3 spans 15 residues. The CDR3 nucleotides are TGTGCCAGCAGCCCAGGACAGGGACGAATTGAAAAACTGTTTTTT. It is translated as CASSPGQGRIEKLFF.

J is TRBJ1-2 and V is TRBV6-5; the match to TRBD1 covers 7 bases. CDR1 is MNHEY, CDR2 SVGAGI, per germline. This CDR3 spans 13 amino acids. V trimming: 2 bases; J trimming: 8 bases; junction bases outside the gene matches: 5. The CDR3 protein is CASSYLRTGGYTF. The DNA for the CDR3 is TGTGCCAGCAGTTACCTCCGGACAGGCGGCTACACCTTC.

This clone was picked up many times. The chain combines TRBV7-8 with TRBJ2-3; 9 positions match TRBD2. Per germline, CDR1 SGHVS and CDR2 FQNEAQ. This CDR3 has 16 amino acids. The V and J ends lost 5 bases and 2 bases, in that order; junction bases with no gene match: 8. The CDR3 region has the DNA TGTGCCAGCAGCCCCGGGGTAGCGGGAGTCACAGATACGCAGTATTTT. It codes for CASSPGVAGVTDTQYF.

This sequence joins TRBV5-1 and TRBJ1-1, with D possibly matching TRBD1 (6 bases). CDR3 length: 14 residues. CDR1 SGHRS and CDR2 YFSETQ come from the germline V gene. V was pared by 4 bases and J by 5 bases, with 15 bases between. Here the CDR3 DNA reads TGCGCCAGCAGCCCCCAAGGGGGGGGGACTGAAGCTTTCTTT. It is translated as CASSPQGGGTEAFF.

The chain employs TRBV5-1 and TRBJ2-5; 12 bases are shared with TRBD2. Looked up from germline, CDR1 is SGHRS and CDR2 is YFSETQ. After removal of 1 base from V and 4 bases from J, the junction contained 11 bases not matched to a gene. CDR3 length equals 18 residues. Here the CDR3 DNA reads TGCGCCAGCAGCTTGTCTACTCTAGCGGGAGGGCGCGGAGAGACCCAGTACTTC. It yields the protein CASSLSTLAGGRGETQYF.

The table lists this clone with a few counts. The chain has TRBV7-6 and TRBJ2-3; D is uncertain. Trimming stripped 3 bases from V and 2 bases from J, with 3 bases between. The CDR3 is 12 amino acids. Germline V gene sequence: CDR1 SGHVS, CDR2 FNYEAQ. The CDR3 is CASSFVTDTQYF. DNA of the CDR3: TGTGCCAGCAGCTTCGTCACAGATACGCAGTATTTT.

This clone was seen a single time. The rearrangement uses TRBV6-5 and TRBJ1-6; no clear D gene. Germline lookup yields CDR1 MNHEY and CDR2 SVGAGI. CDR3 length equals 16 residues. Deletions cut 3 bases from V and 1 base from J, with 10 bases between. CDR3 sequence reads: CASSYNMQSYNSPLHF. The CDR3 coding sequence is TGTGCCAGCAGTTATAACATGCAGTCCTATAATTCACCCCTCCACTTT.

The chain carries TRBV15 and TRBJ1-2; TRBD1 aligns across 7 bases. CDR1 and CDR2 (germline): LNHNV, YYDKDF (reference sequence). Trimming cost V 8 bases and J 8 bases; bases outside gene matches: 5. This CDR3 spans 11 amino acids. DNA for the CDR3: TGTGCCACCCGACAGGGTAGGGGCTACACCTTC. Protein: CATRQGRGYTF.

The J gene is TRBJ2-1, the V gene TRBV5-6; 9 bases fit TRBD1. V lost 3 bases and J lost 7; bases outside the gene matches: 5. The CDR3 spans 14 residues. CDR1 and CDR2 (germline): SGHDT, YYEEEE. The CDR3 bases are TGTGCCAGCAGCTCCGGGACAGGGAGGAATGAGCAGTTCTTC. This sequence encodes CASSSGTGRNEQFF.

The DNA of the CDR3 is TGTGCCAGCAGCTTAACGGGAGCGGAGACCCAGTACTTC. Translation gives CASSLTGAETQYF. The rearrangement joins TRBV7-3 to TRBJ2-5; TRBD2 is a possible D gene (5 bases). Trimming stripped 0 bases from V and 5 bases from J, with 7 bases between. There are 13 residues in the CDR3. CDR1 and CDR2 from the germline V gene are SGHTA and FQGTGA.

This sequence joins TRBV27 and TRBJ1-3; D is uncertain. V lost 4 bases, J lost 0 bases, and 7 bases lay in between. Germline-derived CDR1 and CDR2 are MNHEY and SMNVEV (reference sequence). CDR3 length: 14 residues. CDR3: CASSSPFSGNTIYF. In DNA form, the CDR3 reads TGTGCCAGCAGTTCTCCGTTCTCTGGAAACACCATATATTTT.

The V and J genes are TRBV4-2 and TRBJ1-5; a weak D match, TRBD1 (5 bases). The CDR3 has 16 amino acids. V lost 0 bases and J 4 bases, leaving 13 bases between the germline ends. CDR1 LGHNA and CDR2 YNFKEQ come from the germline V gene. DNA of the CDR3: TGTGCCAGCAGCCAAGATGAGCAGGGTGGGAATCAGCCCCAGCATTTT. Protein sequence: CASSQDEQGGNQPQHF.

This clone has more than one count but fewer than ten. The genes are TRBV7-9 and TRBJ2-1; 9 bases are shared with TRBD2. The CDR3 sequence is 16 residues long. The trim removed 1 base at V and 8 bases at J, leaving 9 bases unmatched. The germline CDR1 and CDR2 sequences are SEHNR and FQNEAQ (reference sequence). CDR3 in amino acids: CASSLVGSGSWDEQFF. The CDR3 coding sequence is TGTGCCAGCAGCTTAGTAGGTAGCGGGAGTTGGGATGAGCAGTTCTTC.

The chain carries TRBV14 and TRBJ1-5; D possibly corresponds to TRBD1 (5 bases). This CDR3 is 15 amino acids long. Germline loops: CDR1 SGHDN, CDR2 FVKESK. V lost 3 bases and J 7 bases, leaving 16 bases between the germline ends. The CDR3 DNA follows: TGTGCCAGCAGCCAGGGCAGGGTTGGAGGGCAGCCCCAGCATTTT. This codes for CASSQGRVGGQPQHF.

A single count supports this clone. The chain is built from TRBV7-3 and TRBJ2-5; 8 positions agree with TRBD2. CDR1 is SGHTA and CDR2 is FQGTGA in the germline V gene. Unmatched junction bases numbered 9, after V lost 5 bases and J lost 4 bases. The length of the CDR3 is 15 residues. This chain's CDR3 is CASSRTGTRGETQYF. Written as DNA, the CDR3 is TGTGCCAGCAGCCGCACCGGGACTAGAGGAGAGACCCAGTACTTC.

The V gene is TRBV25-1, the J gene TRBJ1-2, with TRBD1 identical over 8 bases. Losses at the gene ends were 4 bases for V and 7 bases for J; bases not matched to a gene: 2. The CDR3 spans 12 residues. Germline-derived CDR1 and CDR2 are MGHDK and SYGVNS. The CDR3 DNA reads TGTGCCAGCAGTGGGGGGACAGGTGGCTACACCTTC. Amino acids: CASSGGTGGYTF.

In its sample, this clone was seen once. The rearrangement uses TRBV6-1 and TRBJ2-1; 7 nucleotides agree with TRBD1. Germline assignment: CDR1 MNHNS and CDR2 SASEGT. This CDR3 is 16 amino acids long. Trimming cost V 3 bases and J 5 bases; bases outside gene matches: 10. The CDR3 region is CASSDLLGTENNEQFF. Here the CDR3 DNA reads TGTGCCAGCAGTGATCTTTTAGGGACAGAGAACAATGAGCAGTTCTTC.

The table lists this clone with a count of one. The chain carries TRBV7-3 and TRBJ2-1; 11 nucleotides agree with TRBD2. The CDR3 is made up of 13 amino acids. Trimming at V came to 5 bases and at J to 10 bases, leaving 4 bases not matched to a gene. The germline V gene encodes CDR1 SGHTA and CDR2 FQGTGA. This CDR3 reads CASSPWTSGEQFF. The CDR3 DNA reads as TGTGCCAGCAGCCCATGGACTAGCGGGGAGCAGTTCTTC.

The chain employs TRBV28 and TRBJ1-2, with 8 bases fitting TRBD1. The CDR3 length is 15 residues. Looked up from germline, CDR1 is MDHEN and CDR2 is SYDVKM. V was pared by 5 bases and J by 2 bases, with 7 bases of the junction left unmatched. CDR3 sequence (DNA): TGTGCCAGCAGTGCCGGGACAGGACTCAACTATGGCTACACCTTC. Protein sequence: CASSAGTGLNYGYTF.

CDR3 coding DNA: TGTGCCAGCAGCTCGGCGGGACCAGCCTACAATGAGCAGTTCTTC. This sequence encodes CASSSAGPAYNEQFF. The V gene is TRBV7-2, the J gene TRBJ2-1; weak D call: TRBD2 (6 bases). CDR3 length: 15 residues. Germline CDR1 is SGHTA and CDR2 is FQGNSA. Trimming left V 4 bases short and J 2 bases short, with 12 bases between.

The chain joins TRBV7-8 to TRBJ1-1; TRBD1 matches 10 bases. The germline V gene has CDR1 SGHVS and CDR2 FQNEAQ. There are 15 residues in the CDR3. V dropped 5 bases and J dropped 3; count of bases not matched to a gene: 6. This CDR3 is CASSPDRGLDTEAFF. The CDR3 bases are TGTGCCAGCAGCCCCGACAGGGGGCTAGACACTGAAGCTTTCTTT.

The CDR3 is CASSLRRSGSLTSTDTQYF. The CDR3 DNA follows: TGTGCCAGCAGCTTACGGAGGAGCGGGTCCTTAACTAGCACAGATACGCAGTATTTT. V usage is TRBV7-2 and J usage is TRBJ2-3; the D gene is possibly TRBD2 (6 bases). Germline values: CDR1 SGHTA, CDR2 FQGNSA. V lost 2 bases and J 0 bases, leaving 21 bases between the germline ends. The CDR3 is 19 amino acids.

This clone was picked up many times. The rearrangement joins TRBV29-1 to TRBJ2-7, with 8 bases matching TRBD1. CDR3 length: 13 amino acids. With 4 bases clipped from V and 5 bases from J, the junction kept 7 bases outside the gene matches. Per germline, CDR1 SQVTM and CDR2 ANQGSEA. CDR3 residues: CSVVTARGHEQYF. CDR3 sequence (DNA): TGCAGCGTTGTAACGGCCAGGGGGCACGAGCAGTACTTC.

The rearrangement uses TRBV28 and TRBJ1-1, with D possibly TRBD1 on 5 matching bases. Trimming stripped 0 bases from V and 0 bases from J, with 17 bases between. The CDR3 runs 18 residues. The germline gives CDR1 MDHEN, CDR2 SYDVKM. CDR3 nucleotides: TGTGCCAGCAGTTTATGGGCGGGGATTGGGGGGATGAACACTGAAGCTTTCTTT. Amino acid sequence: CASSLWAGIGGMNTEAFF.

This clone was observed once. The chain joins TRBV9 to TRBJ1-1, with TRBD1 matching over 8 bases. The CDR3 spans 15 residues. J gave up 2 bases and V 3 bases, and 6 bases lay outside the gene matches. Germline loops: CDR1 SGDLS, CDR2 YYNGEE. The CDR3 coding sequence is TGTGCCAGCAGCGGGACGGACAGGGCCAACACTGAAGCTTTCTTT. This translates into CASSGTDRANTEAFF.